Listed below are T cell receptor beta chains from one sample, sequenced in a study of cytomegalovirus exposure and HLA in healthy donors. Assay: immunoSEQ multiplex PCR; the TCRdb copy retains only in-frame clones and omits some. The sample includes tens of thousands of clones, roughly 75% of them seen just once. The sample was PBMCs. The source of these receptors is a young woman in good health and CMV-seronegative. CDR3s include the opening cysteine and the closing phenylalanine or tryptophan. The order of the fields is V gene, D gene, clone size, J gene, CDR3 protein, CDR3 DNA. D genes are given only for firm matches. Clone size, where shown, is once, few, many, or a class for clones that have expanded.

TRBV19	NA	NA	TRBJ2-1	CASSFSTYNEQFF	TGTGCCAGTAGTTTCTCTACCTACAATGAGCAGTTCTTC
TRBV19	NA	NA	TRBJ1-1	CASSIPRRNTEAFF	TGTGCCAGTAGTATACCCCGGAGGAACACTGAAGCTTTCTTT
TRBV16	NA	NA	TRBJ1-1	CASSQLANTEAFF	TGTGCCAGCAGCCAATTAGCGAACACTGAAGCTTTCTTT
TRBV7-9	NA	NA	TRBJ1-1	CASSSEAGLEAFF	TGTGCCAGCAGCTCTGAGGCAGGGTTGGAAGCTTTCTTT
TRBV2	NA	NA	TRBJ2-1	CASSEASYNEQFF	TGTGCCAGCAGTGAGGCTAGCTACAATGAGCAGTTCTTC
TRBV5-4	TRBD2	NA	TRBJ2-7	CASGTSGRARSYEQYF	TGTGCCAGCGGGACTAGCGGGAGGGCCAGGTCCTACGAGCAGTACTTC
TRBV7-2	TRBD1	NA	TRBJ1-4	CASSLGGQGTNEKLFF	TGTGCCAGCAGCTTAGGAGGACAGGGGACGAATGAAAAACTGTTTTTT
TRBV7-2	TRBD2	once	TRBJ2-2	CASSWTSGNTGELFF	TGTGCCAGCAGCTGGACTAGCGGGAACACCGGGGAGCTGTTTTTT
TRBV7-2	TRBD2	NA	TRBJ2-2	CASSRGLAGGPRTGELFF	TGTGCCAGCAGCCGTGGACTAGCGGGAGGGCCGAGGACCGGGGAGCTGTTTTTT
TRBV2	NA	few	TRBJ2-3	CASSVPFSGYRTDTQYF	TGTGCCAGCAGTGTCCCCTTCAGCGGCTACCGCACAGATACGCAGTATTTT